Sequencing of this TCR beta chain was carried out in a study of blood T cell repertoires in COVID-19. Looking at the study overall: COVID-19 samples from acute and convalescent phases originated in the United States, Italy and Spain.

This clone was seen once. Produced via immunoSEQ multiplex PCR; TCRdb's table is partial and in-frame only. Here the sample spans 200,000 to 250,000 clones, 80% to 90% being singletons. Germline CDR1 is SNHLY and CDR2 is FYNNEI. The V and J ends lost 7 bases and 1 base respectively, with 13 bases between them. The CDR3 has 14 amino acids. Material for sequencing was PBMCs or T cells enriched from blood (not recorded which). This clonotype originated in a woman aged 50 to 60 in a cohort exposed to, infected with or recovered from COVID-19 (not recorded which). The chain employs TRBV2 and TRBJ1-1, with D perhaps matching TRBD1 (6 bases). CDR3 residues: CASTPGARNTEAFF. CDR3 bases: TGTGCCAGCACCCCAGGGGCCCGGAACACTGAAGCTTTCTTT. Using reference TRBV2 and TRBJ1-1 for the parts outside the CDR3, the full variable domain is EPEVTQTPSHQVTQMGQEVILRCVPISNHLYFYWYRQILGQKVEFLVSFYNNEISEKSEIFDDQFSVERPDGSNFTLKIRSTKLEDSAMYFCASTPGARNTEAFFGQGTRLTVV.